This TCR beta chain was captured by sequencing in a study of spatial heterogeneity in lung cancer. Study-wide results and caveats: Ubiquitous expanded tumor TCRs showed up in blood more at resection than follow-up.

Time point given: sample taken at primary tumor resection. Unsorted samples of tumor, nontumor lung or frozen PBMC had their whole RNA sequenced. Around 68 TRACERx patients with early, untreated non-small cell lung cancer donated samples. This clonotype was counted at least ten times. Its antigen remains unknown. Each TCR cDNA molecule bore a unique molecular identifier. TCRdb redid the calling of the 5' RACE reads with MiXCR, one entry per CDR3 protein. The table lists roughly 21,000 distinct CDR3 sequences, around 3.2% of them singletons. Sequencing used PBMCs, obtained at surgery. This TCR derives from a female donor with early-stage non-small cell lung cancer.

CDR3 in DNA: TGTGCCAGCAGCTTAGAGTACGAGCAGTACTTC. Its translation: CASSLEYEQYF. The chain recombines TRBV7-9 with TRBJ2-7; no definite D call. The V end was cut by 1 base, the J end by 4 bases, with 2 bases between. This CDR3 is 11 amino acids long. Germline V gene sequence: CDR1 SEHNR, CDR2 FQNEAQ (reference sequence). The entire variable domain, with the rest obtained from reference TRBV7-9 and TRBJ2-7, is as follows: DTGVSQNPRHKITKRGQNVTFRCDPISEHNRLYWYRQTLGQGPEFLTYFQNEAQLEKSRLLSDRFSAERPKGSFSTLEIQRTEQGDSAMYLCASSLEYEQYFGPGTRLTVT.